This T cell receptor (beta chain) was recovered during a study of blood T cell repertoires in COVID-19. Study-level information: Specimens from acute and convalescent COVID-19 originated in the United States, Italy and Spain. T cells, B-cell-depleted T cells, or PBMCs provided the cDNA or gDNA that served as material.

Trimming cost V 5 bases and J 3 bases, with 8 bases left between them. The CDR3 length is 13 residues. CDR1 is SGHVS and CDR2 is FNYEAQ in the germline V gene. Authors' analysis steps: Reference gene primer amplification yielded estimated nucleated cell counts. Here immunoSEQ multiplex PCR was the method, and the copy in TCRdb shows in-frame clones only, minus some. V, J and clone size were drawn from that table, and D and trimming were deduced from the DNA. The sample shows 150,000 to 200,000 clones, around 86% of them seen only once. Sequenced material: peripheral blood. This receptor was taken from a man in his sixties or seventies with acute or convalescent COVID-19. J is TRBJ1-5 and V is TRBV7-6, with D possibly TRBD1 on 6 matching bases. The CDR3 here is CASSRDINQPQHF. DNA for the CDR3: TGTGCCAGCAGCCGGGACATCAATCAGCCCCAGCATTTT.